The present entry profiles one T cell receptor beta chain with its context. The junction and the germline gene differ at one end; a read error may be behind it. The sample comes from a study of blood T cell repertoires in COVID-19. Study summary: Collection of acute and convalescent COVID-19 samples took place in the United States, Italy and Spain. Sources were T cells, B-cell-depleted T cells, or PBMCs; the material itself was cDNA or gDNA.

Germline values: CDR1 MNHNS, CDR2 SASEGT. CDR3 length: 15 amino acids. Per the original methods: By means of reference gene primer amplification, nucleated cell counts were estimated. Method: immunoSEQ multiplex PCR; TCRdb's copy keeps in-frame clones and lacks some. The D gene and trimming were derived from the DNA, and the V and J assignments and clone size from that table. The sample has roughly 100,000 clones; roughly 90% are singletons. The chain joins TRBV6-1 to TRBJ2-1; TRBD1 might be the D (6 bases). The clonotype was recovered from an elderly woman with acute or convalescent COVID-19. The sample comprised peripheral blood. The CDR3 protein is CASREVWGPHNEQFF. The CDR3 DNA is TGTGCCAGCAGGGAAGTGTGGGGGCCCCACAATGAGCAGTTCTTC.